This is a list of T cell receptor beta chains from one sample in a study of human T cells and chemical hapten exposure. MiXCR, run by TCRdb on the 5' RACE reads, gives a single entry per CDR3 protein. Seen here are 95,000 to 120,000 distinct CDR3 sequences, approximately 19% observed once, and the top ten hold roughly 3.1%. The receptors derive from a human donor in good health. CDR3s include the opening cysteine and the closing phenylalanine or tryptophan. D genes are given only for firm matches. The size entry is marked missing in some rows and otherwise reads once, few, many or a size class.

j_gene	d_gene	abundance	v_gene	CDR3aa	CDR3nt
TRBJ2-4	NA	NA	TRBV28	CASSLSGEVVKNIQYF	TGTGCCAGCAGTTTATCGGGGGAAGTGGTCAAAAACATTCAGTACTTC
TRBJ1-4	NA	few	TRBV28	CASSSDIGEKLFF	TGTGCCAGCAGTTCGGATATAGGAGAAAAACTGTTTTTT
TRBJ2-7	TRBD1	NA	TRBV29-1	CSASQGSYEQYF	TGCAGCGCATCACAGGGGTCCTACGAGCAGTACTTC
TRBJ2-2	TRBD2	many	TRBV3-1	CASSLGRSGELFF	TGTGCCAGCAGCCTCGGGAGGTCCGGGGAGCTGTTTTTT
TRBJ1-6	NA	few	TRBV13	CASARGPNSPLHF	TGTGCCAGCGCTCGGGGGCCCAATTCACCCCTCCACTTT
TRBJ1-4	NA	NA	TRBV29-1	CSVGHLKEKLFF	TGCAGCGTGGGACACCTTAAGGAAAAACTGTTTTTT
TRBJ1-5	NA	NA	TRBV6-6	CASSYYTRRYNQPQHF	TGTGCCAGCAGTTACTACACGCGCCGGTACAATCAGCCCCAGCATTTT
TRBJ2-5	TRBD1	few	TRBV27	CASSPGQGAQETQYF	TGTGCCAGCAGTCCGGGACAGGGGGCCCAAGAGACCCAGTACTTC
TRBJ2-3	TRBD1	few	TRBV6-5	CASSYGQGARTDTQYF	TGTGCCAGCAGTTACGGGCAGGGGGCCCGCACAGATACGCAGTATTTT
TRBJ1-2	TRBD1	NA	TRBV5-4	CASSWDRGRGYTF	TGTGCCAGCAGCTGGGACAGGGGCCGGGGCTACACCTTC
TRBJ2-1	TRBD2	few	TRBV3-1	CASSRVGLAKHNEQFF	TGTGCCAGCAGCCGCGTCGGACTAGCCAAGCACAATGAGCAGTTCTTC
TRBJ1-4	TRBD1	few	TRBV7-9	CASSPMGQGGEKLFF	TGTGCCAGCAGTCCCATGGGACAGGGTGGAGAAAAACTGTTTTTT
TRBJ1-2	NA	few	TRBV28	CASRRLYGYTF	TGTGCCAGCAGGAGACTCTATGGCTACACCTTC
TRBJ2-1	NA	few	TRBV15	CATSRPVTRPSSYNEQFF	TGTGCCACCAGCAGGCCGGTGACTAGACCAAGCTCCTACAATGAGCAGTTCTTC
TRBJ1-1	TRBD1	NA	TRBV11-2	CASSPRLGQGDTEAFF	TGTGCCAGCAGCCCCCGTTTGGGACAGGGGGACACTGAAGCTTTCTTT
TRBJ1-1	NA	few	TRBV28	CASSLSSTGNTEAFF	TGTGCCAGCAGTTTAAGCTCGACAGGTAACACTGAAGCTTTCTTT
TRBJ2-7	TRBD2	NA	TRBV25-1	CASSAGLAGTYEQYF	TGTGCCAGCAGTGCTGGACTAGCGGGAACCTACGAGCAGTACTTC
TRBJ1-1	NA	few	TRBV6-6	CASSYLDGSEAFF	TGTGCCAGCAGTTACTTGGACGGGTCTGAAGCTTTCTTT
TRBJ2-7	TRBD2	many	TRBV28	CASSSGGVPYEQYF	TGTGCCAGCAGTTCGGGGGGAGTTCCCTACGAGCAGTACTTC
TRBJ2-3	NA	NA	TRBV12-3/TRBV12-4	CASSQSADGIGTDTQYF	TGTGCCAGCAGCCAATCCGCCGACGGGATAGGCACAGATACGCAGTATTTT
TRBJ2-7	TRBD2	NA	TRBV20-1	CSAPPSGSYYEQYF	TGCAGTGCTCCTCCTAGCGGGTCTTACTACGAGCAGTACTTC
TRBJ2-7	TRBD1	NA	TRBV19	CASSSPRDRTYEQYF	TGTGCCAGTAGTTCCCCCCGGGACAGGACCTACGAGCAGTACTTC
TRBJ1-2	NA	many	TRBV3-1	CASSPPANNYGYTF	TGTGCCAGCAGCCCCCCCGCTAATAACTATGGCTACACCTTC
TRBJ2-2	TRBD2	few	TRBV20-1	CSASPGGGTGELFF	TGCAGTGCTAGCCCGGGGGGTGGCACCGGGGAGCTGTTTTTT
TRBJ2-3	NA	NA	TRBV12-3/TRBV12-4	CASSIYTDTQYF	TGTGCCAGCAGCATATACACAGATACGCAGTATTTT
TRBJ1-5	NA	NA	TRBV24-1	CATRGAGSNQPQHF	TGTGCCACCAGGGGGGCAGGGAGCAATCAGCCCCAGCATTTT
TRBJ1-4	NA	NA	TRBV5-4	CASSPGSEKLFF	TGTGCCAGCAGCCCCGGGAGTGAAAAACTGTTTTTT
TRBJ2-7	NA	few	TRBV29-1	CSVEGTPSGQYF	TGCAGCGTTGAGGGGACCCCAAGCGGGCAGTACTTC
TRBJ2-3	NA	NA	TRBV19	CASSTLRDIGTDTQYF	TGTGCCAGTAGTACTCTCCGGGACATAGGAACAGATACGCAGTATTTT
TRBJ2-5	NA	few	TRBV4-1	CASSQTRSETQYF	TGCGCCAGCAGCCAGACGAGATCGGAGACCCAGTACTTC
TRBJ2-1	NA	NA	TRBV6-1	CASSEVGAVSSYNEQFF	TGTGCCAGCAGTGAAGTAGGGGCTGTCAGCTCCTACAATGAGCAGTTCTTC
TRBJ2-3	TRBD2	many	TRBV6-5	CASSVSGSATDTQYF	TGTGCCAGCAGTGTCAGCGGGAGTGCGACAGATACGCAGTATTTT
TRBJ2-1	TRBD2	NA	TRBV4-2	CASSQEPSAGLANNEQFF	TGTGCCAGCAGCCAAGAACCTAGTGCGGGACTAGCGAACAATGAGCAGTTCTTC
TRBJ2-3	NA	NA	TRBV7-9	CASSLDRGASLTDTQYF	TGTGCCAGCAGCTTAGATCGGGGAGCCAGCCTCACAGATACGCAGTATTTT
TRBJ1-1	TRBD1	few	TRBV6-1	CASSEDRGNTEAFF	TGTGCCAGCAGTGAAGACAGGGGGAACACTGAAGCTTTCTTT
TRBJ1-5	TRBD1	few	TRBV28	CASSLYSGTGVGQPQHF	TGTGCCAGCAGTTTATACTCCGGGACAGGGGTAGGACAGCCCCAGCATTTT
TRBJ2-3	NA	few	TRBV7-2	CASSLGAVADTQYF	TGTGCCAGCAGCTTAGGGGCAGTTGCAGATACGCAGTATTTT
TRBJ2-3	NA	few	TRBV27	CASSPLGVPTDTQYF	TGTGCCAGCAGTCCCCTTGGGGTCCCCACAGATACGCAGTATTTT
TRBJ2-1	NA	NA	TRBV12-3/TRBV12-4	CASSSQGNNEQFF	TGTGCCAGCAGCTCCCAGGGGAACAATGAGCAGTTCTTC
TRBJ1-1	NA	few	TRBV28	CASSSRRIRREAFF	TGTGCCAGCAGTTCCCGTAGAATCAGAAGGGAAGCTTTCTTT
TRBJ2-1	NA	few	TRBV29-1	CSVDFQFVYNEQFF	TGCAGCGTTGATTTCCAGTTTGTCTACAATGAGCAGTTCTTC
TRBJ2-5	NA	few	TRBV11-2	CASSPGGRIETQYF	TGTGCCAGCAGCCCAGGGGGGAGGATCGAGACCCAGTACTTC